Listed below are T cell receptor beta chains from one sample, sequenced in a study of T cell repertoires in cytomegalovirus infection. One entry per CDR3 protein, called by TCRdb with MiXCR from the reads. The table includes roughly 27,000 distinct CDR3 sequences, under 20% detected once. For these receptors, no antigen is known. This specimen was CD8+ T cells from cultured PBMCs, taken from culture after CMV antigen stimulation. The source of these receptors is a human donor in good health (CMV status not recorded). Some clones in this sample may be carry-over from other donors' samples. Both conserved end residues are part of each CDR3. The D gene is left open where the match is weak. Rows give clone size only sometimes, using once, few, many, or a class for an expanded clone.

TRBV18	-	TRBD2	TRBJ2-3	TGTGCCAGCTCCTCGCGTCTAGCGGGAGGGCTCACAGATACGCAGTATTTT	CASSSRLAGGLTDTQYF
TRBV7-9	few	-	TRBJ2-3	TGTGCCAGCTCTTCGTTCACAGATACGCAGTATTTT	CASSSFTDTQYF
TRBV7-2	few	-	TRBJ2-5	TGTGCCAGCAACGATTTATCGAGGAGGGGAGATTTGAAGACCCAGTACTTC	CASNDLSRRGDLKTQYF
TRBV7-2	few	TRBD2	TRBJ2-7	TGTGCCAGCAGCCACGGACTAGCGTTAGAGCAGTACTTC	CASSHGLALEQYF
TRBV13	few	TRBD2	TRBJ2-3	TGTGCCAGCAGCTCTAGACTAGCGGGGAACACAGATACGCAGTATTTT	CASSSRLAGNTDTQYF
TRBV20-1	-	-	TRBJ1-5	TGCAGTGCTAGAGTGAGGGGTTGGAGCAATCAGCCCCAGCATTTT	CSARVRGWSNQPQHF
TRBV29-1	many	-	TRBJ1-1	TGCAGCGTTGAAGGGGGGGATCTCGGGAACACTGAAGCTTTCTTT	CSVEGGDLGNTEAFF
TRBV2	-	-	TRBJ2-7	TGTGCCAGCAAGGGCTACGAGCAGTACTTC	CASKGYEQYF
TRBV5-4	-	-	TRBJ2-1	TGTGCCAGCAGCTTGCGAAAGTATGAGCAGTTCTTC	CASSLRKYEQFF
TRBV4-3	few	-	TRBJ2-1	TGCGCCAGCAGCCTGTCGCGGGGAAGGGAGCAGTTCTTC	CASSLSRGREQFF
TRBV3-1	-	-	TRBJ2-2	TGTGCCAGCAGCCAAGCACGGGGCAGGGTTATCACCGGGGAGCTGTTTTTT	CASSQARGRVITGELFF
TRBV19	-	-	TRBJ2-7	TGTGCCAGTAGTTGGGACAAGACCTACGAGCAGTACTTC	CASSWDKTYEQYF
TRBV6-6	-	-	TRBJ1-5	TGTGCCAGCAGTTACGGTATGAGAGACAGCAATCAGCCCCAGCATTTT	CASSYGMRDSNQPQHF
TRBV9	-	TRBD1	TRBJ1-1	TGTGCCAGCACCGGAGGGGGCTCTGGAACTGAAGCTTTCTTT	CASTGGGSGTEAFF
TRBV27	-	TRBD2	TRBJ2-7	TGTGCCAGCAGTTTCCTCCCCGGGACTAGCGGCTACGAGCAGTACTTC	CASSFLPGTSGYEQYF
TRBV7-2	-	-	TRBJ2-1	TGTGCCAGCAGCAGAGGAGGGTGGGCTAGCTCCTACAATGAGCAGTTCTTC	CASSRGGWASSYNEQFF
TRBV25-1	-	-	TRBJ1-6	TGTGCCAGCAGAGACGGACAGCCTAATTCACCCCTCCACTTT	CASRDGQPNSPLHF
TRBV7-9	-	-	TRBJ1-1	TGTGCCAGCAGCTGGTCGGGGGGTCGTGAAGCTTTCTTT	CASSWSGGREAFF
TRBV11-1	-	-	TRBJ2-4	TGTGCCAGCACCACAGGCCTCGAGGGAGCCAAAAACATTCAGTACTTC	CASTTGLEGAKNIQYF
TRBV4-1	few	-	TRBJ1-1	TGCGCCAGCAGCCAGAAGATGAACACTGAAGCTTTCTTT	CASSQKMNTEAFF
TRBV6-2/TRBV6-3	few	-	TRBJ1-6	TGTGCCAGCAGATTGGACAGTCTGAATTCACCCCTTCACTTT	CASRLDSLNSPLHF
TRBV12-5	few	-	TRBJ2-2	TGTGCTAGTGGTTTGGAGGGAGGCCTCACCGGGGAGCTGTTTTTT	CASGLEGGLTGELFF
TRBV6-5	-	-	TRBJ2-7	TGTGCCAGCAGTTACTCGGCGGGCGAGCAGTACTTC	CASSYSAGEQYF
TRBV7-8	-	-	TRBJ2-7	TGTGCCAGCAGCCGAGGACGGGGGAGCTACGAGCAGTACTTC	CASSRGRGSYEQYF
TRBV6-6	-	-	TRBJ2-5	TGTGCCAGCAGTTACCTTTCGGGCCGTGGGGAGACCCAGTACTTC	CASSYLSGRGETQYF
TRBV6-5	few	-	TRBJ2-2	TGTGCCAGCAGGCAGTTTAAATACACCGGGGAGCTGTTTTTT	CASRQFKYTGELFF
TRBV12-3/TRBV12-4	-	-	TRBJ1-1	TGTGCCAGCAGTTTCTGGGAGTCCACTGAAGCTTTCTTT	CASSFWESTEAFF
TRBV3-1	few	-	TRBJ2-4	TGTGCCAGCAGCCAAGATAGGGTGACAAACATTCAGTACTTC	CASSQDRVTNIQYF
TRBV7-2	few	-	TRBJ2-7	TGTGCCAGCAGCTTAGAGGTCGGATACGAGCAGTACTTC	CASSLEVGYEQYF
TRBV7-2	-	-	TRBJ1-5	TGTGCCAGCAGCTTAGACGGGAATCAGCCCCAGCATTTT	CASSLDGNQPQHF
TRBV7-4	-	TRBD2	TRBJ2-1	TGTGCCAGCAGCCCTGGACTAGCGGGAGCAAGTGAGCAGTTCTTC	CASSPGLAGASEQFF
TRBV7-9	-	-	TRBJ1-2	TGTGCCAGCAGCCTCGGGGAGAGTGGCTACACCTTC	CASSLGESGYTF
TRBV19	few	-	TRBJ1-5	TGTGCCAGTAGCTTCCGCCGTGGACATAGCAATCAGCCCCAGCATTTT	CASSFRRGHSNQPQHF
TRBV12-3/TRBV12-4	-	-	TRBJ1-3	TGTGCCAGCAGTTTAGGGCCCCGTGGATCTGGAAACACCATATATTTT	CASSLGPRGSGNTIYF
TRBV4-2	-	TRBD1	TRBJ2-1	TGTGCCAGCAGCCAAGATACCGGGACAGGGGGCAATGAGCAGTTCTTC	CASSQDTGTGGNEQFF
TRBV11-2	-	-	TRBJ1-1	TGTGCCAGCAGCCGGGGTGCCGGTGAAGCTTTCTTT	CASSRGAGEAFF
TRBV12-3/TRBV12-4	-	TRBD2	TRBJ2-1	TGTGCCAGCAACGGGGGGGGAGGGACTTACAATGAGCAGTTCTTC	CASNGGGGTYNEQFF